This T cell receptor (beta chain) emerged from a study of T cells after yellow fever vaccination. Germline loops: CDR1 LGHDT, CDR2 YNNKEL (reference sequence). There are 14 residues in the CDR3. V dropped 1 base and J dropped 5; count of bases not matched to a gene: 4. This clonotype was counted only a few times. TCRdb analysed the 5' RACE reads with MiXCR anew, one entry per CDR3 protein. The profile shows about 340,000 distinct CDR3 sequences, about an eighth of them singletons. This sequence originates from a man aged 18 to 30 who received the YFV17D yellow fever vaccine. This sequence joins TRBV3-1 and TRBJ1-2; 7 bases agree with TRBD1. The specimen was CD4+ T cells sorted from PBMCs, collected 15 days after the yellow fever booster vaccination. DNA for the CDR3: TGTGCCAGCAGCCAAGCGACAGGGATGTATGGCTACACCTTC. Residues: CASSQATGMYGYTF.